This T cell receptor beta chain comes out of a study of neurological immune-mediated disorders. Whole-study findings and limits: HTLV-1-associated myelopathy showed the most TCR clonal expansion; multiple sclerosis the least, below healthy controls. None of the CDR3 amino acid sequences found in expanded clones was shared across subjects. This suggests that the TCR-beta repertoires were private in all groups.

Input was 1 million sorted T cells, either CD4+ or CD8+. Trimming stripped 4 bases from V and 0 bases from J, with 8 bases between. The CDR3 covers 13 residues. Germline V CDR1 and CDR2: SGHRS, YFSETQ. With 10-nucleotide random UMIs, 5'RACE was used to make the cDNA. TCRdb reanalysed the 5' RACE reads using MiXCR and keeps one entry per CDR3 protein. The sample records 35,000 to 50,000 distinct CDR3 sequences, about 14% being singletons. This clonotype showed up many times. Its antigen is currently unknown. The TCR comes from a woman between 55 and 75 years old with HTLV-1-associated myelopathy (HAM/TSP). The J gene is TRBJ2-7, the V gene TRBV5-1; D perhaps matches TRBD2 (6 bases). Sequenced input: CD4+ T cells from blood. The CDR3, as DNA: TGCGCCAGCAGCATCGGGAGCTCCTACGAGCAGTACTTC. Translating it yields CASSIGSSYEQYF.